These 26 T cell receptor beta chains originate from one sample sequenced in a study of T cell repertoires in cytomegalovirus infection. TCRdb re-analysed the reads in MiXCR, keeping a single row per CDR3 protein. The repertoire holds tens of thousands of distinct CDR3 sequences, with under 5% as singletons. The sample taken for sequencing was PBMCs. These receptors came from a human donor in good health (CMV status not recorded). Some clones in this sample may be carry-over from other donors' samples.

The table lists this clonotype with many counts. V gene TRBV11-2 combines with J gene TRBJ1-6, with 9 bases lining up with TRBD1. This CDR3 contains 15 residues. The V segment lost 5 bases and the J segment 6 bases; nucleotides outside the gene matches: 5. CDR1 and CDR2 from the germline V gene are SGHAT and FQNNGV. The CDR3 reads CASSHGQGFNSPLHF. DNA for the CDR3: TGTGCCAGCAGCCATGGACAGGGGTTTAATTCACCCCTCCACTTT.

This clonotype occurred many times. The rearrangement links TRBV7-8 to TRBJ2-1; weak D call: TRBD2 (7 bases). CDR3 size: 16 residues. V gave up 0 bases and J gave up 4 bases, with 13 bases separating them. CDR1 and CDR2 (germline): SGHVS, FQNEAQ. The CDR3 loop is CASSLAWRGGYNEQFF. CDR3 bases: TGTGCCAGCAGCTTAGCGTGGAGGGGGGGTTACAATGAGCAGTTCTTC.

This chain connects TRBV7-2 to TRBJ1-1; D unclear. Between the trimmed V and J ends, which lost 7 bases and 10 bases, there was a span of 7 bases. The germline CDR1 and CDR2 sequences are SGHTA and FQGNSA. This CDR3 comprises 9 residues. CDR3 residues: CASTRGAFF. The CDR3 DNA is TGTGCCAGCACCCGGGGAGCTTTCTTT.

This clonotype was seen repeatedly, ten times or more. The V call is TRBV7-2, the J call TRBJ1-1; TRBD1 is a possible D gene (5 bases). Trimming took 6 bases from V and 7 from J, leaving 15 bases between them. This CDR3 is built from 13 residues. Germline values: CDR1 SGHTA, CDR2 FQGNSA. The CDR3 nucleotides read TGTGCCAGCAGGACGGCAGGGCCGAGTGAAGCTTTCTTT. It yields the protein CASRTAGPSEAFF.

This clonotype showed up many times. V usage is TRBV18 and J usage is TRBJ1-2; 7 bases are a match to TRBD1. V was pared by 8 bases and J by 6 bases, with 9 bases of the junction left unmatched. CDR3 size: 13 residues. Germline CDR1 and CDR2: KGHSH and LQKENI. CDR3 region: CASRHGTADGYTF. Here the CDR3 DNA reads TGTGCCAGCAGACACGGGACAGCCGATGGCTACACCTTC.

This clonotype was counted ten times or more. The chain carries TRBV7-8 and TRBJ2-7, with TRBD2 matching over 7 bases. Germline CDR1 and CDR2: SGHVS and FQNEAQ. After removal of 8 bases from V and 4 bases from J, the junction contained 8 bases not matched to a gene. The CDR3 length is 13 residues. CDR3 coding DNA: TGTGCCAGCGCCCGCGGGGGTAATTACGAGCAGTACTTC. Amino acid sequence: CASARGGNYEQYF.

This clonotype was recorded many times. DNA of the CDR3: TGTGCCAGCAGTTACTCGAGCCGCGGCGATACGCAGTATTTT. Translation: CASSYSSRGDTQYF. This chain joins TRBV6-2 or TRBV6-3 and TRBJ2-3; D not certain. The V gene lost 0 bases and the J gene lost 6 bases, with 10 bases spanning the gap. The CDR3 has 14 residues. The germline CDR1 and CDR2 sequences are MNHEY and SVGEGT.

In this sample, this clonotype turned up many times. The genes are TRBV7-2 and TRBJ2-1; perhaps D is TRBD1 or TRBD2 (5 bases each). The CDR3 has 13 residues. V lost 1 base and J 12 bases, leaving 13 bases between the germline ends. Germline V gene sequence: CDR1 SGHTA, CDR2 FQGNSA. DNA for the CDR3: TGTGCCAGCAGCTTAGATTGGGACCGGCTGCAGTTCTTC. This encodes CASSLDWDRLQFF.

This clonotype was seen many times. This chain connects TRBV6-5 to TRBJ2-5; possibly TRBD1 or TRBD2 for D (5 bases each). Trimming removed 0 bases from V and 2 bases from J, with 19 bases in between. This CDR3 spans 18 amino acids. CDR1 MNHEY and CDR2 SVGAGI come from the germline V gene. In DNA, the CDR3 is TGTGCCAGCAGTTACTCGAGCTTACCAGGGAGCCCACAAGAGACCCAGTACTTC. Amino acid sequence: CASSYSSLPGSPQETQYF.

This clonotype was counted at least ten times. This sequence joins TRBV29-1 and TRBJ2-1; D assignment may be TRBD1 or TRBD2 (6 bases each). The CDR3 runs 14 residues. Germline CDR1 is SQVTM and CDR2 is ANQGSEA. Trimming removed 5 bases from V and 4 bases from J, with 15 bases in between. The CDR3 DNA reads TGCAGCGTTCTGGAGGGGGGAATATACAATGAGCAGTTCTTC. Protein: CSVLEGGIYNEQFF.

The table lists this clonotype with many counts. V is TRBV7-8 and J is TRBJ2-3; unclear D gene. CDR1 and CDR2 from the germline V gene are SGHVS and FQNEAQ. V lost 2 bases and J 1 base, leaving 10 bases between the germline ends. The CDR3 has 15 amino acids. This CDR3 is CASSLQEFGTDTQYF. The CDR3 region has the DNA TGTGCCAGCAGCTTACAGGAGTTCGGCACAGATACGCAGTATTTT.

This clonotype was counted ten times or more. Written as DNA, the CDR3 is TGTGCCAGCAGCCCTAGGGGACAGTATAGCAATCAGCCCCAGCATTTT. Its protein is CASSPRGQYSNQPQHF. The chain uses TRBV7-2 and TRBJ1-5, with 7 bases aligning to TRBD1. The CDR3 is 16 amino acids. The V gene end was trimmed by 5 bases and the J gene end by 0 bases; junction bases not matched to a gene: 7. Germline V gives CDR1 SGHTA, CDR2 FQGNSA.

This clonotype has at least ten counts. The V gene is TRBV7-2, the J gene TRBJ1-1; weak D call: TRBD1 (5 bases). CDR3 length: 18 residues. The V end lost 1 base, the J end lost 1 base, and 19 bases lay between the germline ends. Germline V CDR1 and CDR2: SGHTA, FQGNSA. The CDR3 loop is CASSLEAYLEGRNTEAFF. The DNA for the CDR3 is TGTGCCAGCAGCTTAGAAGCTTACCTAGAGGGGAGGAACACTGAAGCTTTCTTT. Drawing the rest from reference TRBV7-2 and TRBJ1-1, the complete variable domain is GAGVSQSPSNKVTEKGKDVELRCDPISGHTALYWYRQSLGQGLEFLIYFQGNSAPDKSGLPSDRFSAERTGGSVSTLTIQRTQQEDSAVYLCASSLEAYLEGRNTEAFFGQGTRLTVV.

This clonotype occurred many times. V gene TRBV7-6 combines with J gene TRBJ1-1; a weak D match, TRBD1 (6 bases). The V end was cut by 1 base, the J end by 4 bases, with 10 bases between. CDR1 is SGHVS and CDR2 is FNYEAQ in the germline V gene. The CDR3 is 14 amino acids. This CDR3 reads CASSLVGGGTEAFF. DNA for the CDR3: TGTGCCAGCAGCTTAGTGGGGGGCGGCACTGAAGCTTTCTTT.

This clonotype was detected many times. CDR3 residues: CASMPSGNVGGELFF. The CDR3 bases are TGTGCCAGCATGCCTAGCGGGAACGTCGGCGGGGAGCTGTTTTTT. V is TRBV6-2 or TRBV6-3 and J is TRBJ2-2; 9 bases agree with TRBD2. The CDR3 is 15 amino acids. Germline values: CDR1 MNHEY, CDR2 SVGEGT. V gave up 7 bases and J gave up 7 bases; unmatched junction bases: 10.

The chain is built from TRBV7-2 and TRBJ1-5; no clear D gene. V gave up 5 bases and J gave up 10 bases, with 12 bases separating them. This CDR3 is built from 12 residues. CDR1 and CDR2 (germline): SGHTA, FQGNSA. The CDR3 reads CASSLTGYPQHF. DNA of the CDR3: TGTGCCAGCAGCCTGACCGGGTATCCCCAGCATTTT.

This clonotype occurred many times. The chain has TRBV7-2 and TRBJ1-1, with 9 bases matching TRBD1. The CDR3 is made up of 14 amino acids. Looked up from germline, CDR1 is SGHTA and CDR2 is FQGNSA. With 5 bases clipped from V and 5 bases from J, the junction kept 6 bases outside the gene matches. CDR3 nucleotides: TGTGCCAGCAGCCCACAGGGGGCAAGAACTGAAGCTTTCTTT. It codes for CASSPQGARTEAFF.

This clonotype was picked up many times. Here the CDR3 reads CSAPQGAFYGYTF. The CDR3 nucleotides are TGCAGTGCCCCACAGGGGGCATTCTATGGCTACACCTTC. The J gene is TRBJ1-2, the V gene TRBV20-1; 9 bases are a match to TRBD1. V trimming: 6 bases; J trimming: 4 bases; junction bases outside the gene matches: 6. Looked up from germline, CDR1 is DFQATT and CDR2 is SNEGSKA (reference sequence). The CDR3 has 13 amino acids.

This clonotype showed up many times. The chain recombines TRBV7-8 with TRBJ2-1, with D perhaps TRBD2 (6 bases). Germline lookup yields CDR1 SGHVS and CDR2 FQNEAQ. The CDR3 runs 13 residues. V was cut by 5 bases and J by 9 bases, with 14 bases left in between. The CDR3 reads CASSRELASEQFF. CDR3 bases: TGTGCCAGCAGCCGAGAACTAGCCTCTGAGCAGTTCTTC.

By its share, this clonotype is medium-sized. The J gene is TRBJ1-2, the V gene TRBV7-8; D is ambiguous. The CDR3 sequence is 15 residues long. The V and J ends lost 4 bases and 5 bases respectively, with 17 bases between them. Germline V gene lookup returns CDR1 SGHVS and CDR2 FQNEAQ. CDR3 nucleotides: TGTGCCAGCAGCTCGCTGAACGAAGGACTATATGGCTACACCTTC. The encoded protein is CASSSLNEGLYGYTF.

This clonotype came up many times. V gene TRBV14 combines with J gene TRBJ1-1, with D unresolved. Germline assignment: CDR1 SGHDN and CDR2 FVKESK. CDR3 length: 14 residues. With 1 base removed from V and 1 base from J, the gap between germline ends came to 7 bases. The CDR3 nucleotides are TGTGCCAGCAGCCAAGTGGGAGGGAACACTGAAGCTTTCTTT. Translated, it gives CASSQVGGNTEAFF.

The sample holds many counts of this clonotype. V and J are TRBV7-2 and TRBJ2-4; D may be TRBD2 (5 bases). Germline assignment: CDR1 SGHTA and CDR2 FQGNSA. The CDR3 contains 14 residues. V was trimmed by 5 bases and J by 8 bases, leaving 16 bases between them. This CDR3 is CASSPRRRLDIQYF. The CDR3 DNA reads TGTGCCAGCAGCCCAAGGAGGAGGCTTGACATTCAGTACTTC.

This clonotype was observed at least ten times. The chain joins TRBV7-6 to TRBJ1-1; D is unclear. The CDR3 has 14 residues. Trimming removed 5 bases at V and 6 bases at J, with 16 bases between. The V gene's germline CDR1 is SGHVS and CDR2 FNYEAQ. CDR3 in DNA: TGTGCCAGCAGCAAGGATGGCGGATTCTCTGAAGCTTTCTTT. Residues: CASSKDGGFSEAFF.

This clonotype appeared many times. This chain joins TRBV7-2 and TRBJ2-1; no clear D gene. This CDR3 comprises 15 residues. CDR1 and CDR2 from the germline V gene are SGHTA and FQGNSA. Trimming took 2 bases from V and 3 from J, leaving 11 bases between them. The DNA of the CDR3 is TGTGCCAGCAGCTTAAGCCGACAAAGCTACAATGAGCAGTTCTTC. Its translation: CASSLSRQSYNEQFF.

This clonotype appeared many times. The genes are TRBV7-9 and TRBJ1-1; D remains unclear. The germline gives CDR1 SEHNR, CDR2 FQNEAQ (reference sequence). This CDR3 is 12 amino acids long. Trimming took 5 bases from V and 11 from J, leaving 15 bases between them. CDR3 region: CASSPPSVPAFF. DNA for the CDR3: TGTGCCAGCAGCCCCCCTAGTGTTCCCGCTTTCTTT.

This clonotype was seen at least ten times. The chain recombines TRBV4-3 with TRBJ2-1, with D maybe TRBD2 (6 bases). The V end was cut by 0 bases, the J end by 4 bases, with 10 bases between. The CDR3 is made up of 15 amino acids. Germline assignment: CDR1 LGHNA and CDR2 YSLEER. The CDR3 protein is CASSQESSGYNEQFF. The CDR3 DNA reads TGCGCCAGCAGCCAAGAAAGTAGCGGTTACAATGAGCAGTTCTTC.